This T cell receptor (beta chain) was sequenced for a study of CD8+ T cells in alopecia areata (dated by TCRdb to 2017 to 2018). With respect to the entire study: The study used high-throughput TCRbeta sequencing to examine T cell clonal expansion in alopecia areata, in both the C3H/HeJ mouse model and human patients. Scalp tissue and sorted CD4+ and CD8+ peripheral blood T cells from patchy and totalis/universalis alopecia areata patients and from healthy controls were covered by human TCRbeta sequencing. Scalp clonality was compared among normal scalp (n=4), patchy alopecia areata scalp (n=8), and alopecia totalis/universalis scalp (n=8). The RNA source kit depended on sample type: the PAXgene miRNA kit for fixed scalp, the miRNeasy kit for PBMCs, and the RNeasy kit for mouse skin. immunoSEQ multiplex PCR using 35 Vbeta forward primers and 13 Jbeta reverse primers was used to amplify TCRbeta CDR3 regions. Results and caveats for the whole study, not just this receptor: Compared with normal scalp, lesional scalp had higher clonality and more expanded CD8+ clones, particularly in alopecia totalis/universalis, a pattern that suggests antigenic drive. Unlike mouse skin, which is dominated by gammadelta T cells, normal human skin has resident alphabeta T cells that are also sequenced, and this complicates analysis of the scalp TCR repertoire. Shared TCR sequences between patients were less evident than in mice, which may be partly attributable to HLA diversity in the patient population.

Library prep was done by the immunoSEQ multiplex PCR assay. For TCR sequencing, RNA was extracted from every sample and reverse transcribed into cDNA to serve as template. SuperScript III was used for first-strand cDNA synthesis, primed with a 2:1 mix of oligo-dT and random hexamers. Amplification bias was assessed with a synthetic immune receptor repertoire, and residual bias was removed computationally. Per the source publication's procedure: After raw reads were preprocessed to remove errors, the CDR3 was defined following IMGT conventions as running from the conserved cysteine to phenylalanine. To get clonality, Shannon entropy was normalized by log2 of the number of productive unique TCRs and the result was subtracted from 1. CD4 or CD8 identity of scalp clones was inferred by cross-referencing scalp TCRbeta sequences with sorted blood CD4 and CD8 repertoires. The immuneACCESS repertoire file appears here via TCRdb, limited to in-frame rearrangements. These files lack a portion of the clones; in checked studies, under half of the deficit traces to unresolved V genes, and the cause of the others is not known. V and J calls plus clone size are reproduced from that table; the DNA served to infer D and trimming. Across this sample there are around 100,000 clones, with 55% seen only once. The ten largest clones capture about 9% of the sample.

After PBMCs were isolated by density centrifugation and stained for CD3, CD4 and CD8, a FACSAria was used to sort CD4+ and CD8+ T cells. Scalp biopsies and blood samples were obtained from unaffected controls. To note about this clone: The antigen it recognizes is unknown. No qualities accompany the bases; no much larger clone lies one base away.

The germline V gene yields MDHEN for CDR1 and SYDVKM for CDR2. Trimming takes 4 bases off V and 7 bases off J; junction bases not matched to a gene: 9. The CDR3 runs 17 amino acids, cysteine and phenylalanine included. Only the CDR3 region is kept as DNA, spanning 51 bases read in frame from base 1. This clonotype was obtained from a human donor in good health. Material: CD4+ T cells sorted from blood. The rearranged chain carries TRBV28 and TRBJ2-1; 14 of the junction bases match TRBD2. The DNA sequence is TGTGCCAGCAGTTCCATTCTCGGGACTAGCGGGGGAAATGAGCAGTTCTTC. Its translation reads: CASSSILGTSGGNEQFF.